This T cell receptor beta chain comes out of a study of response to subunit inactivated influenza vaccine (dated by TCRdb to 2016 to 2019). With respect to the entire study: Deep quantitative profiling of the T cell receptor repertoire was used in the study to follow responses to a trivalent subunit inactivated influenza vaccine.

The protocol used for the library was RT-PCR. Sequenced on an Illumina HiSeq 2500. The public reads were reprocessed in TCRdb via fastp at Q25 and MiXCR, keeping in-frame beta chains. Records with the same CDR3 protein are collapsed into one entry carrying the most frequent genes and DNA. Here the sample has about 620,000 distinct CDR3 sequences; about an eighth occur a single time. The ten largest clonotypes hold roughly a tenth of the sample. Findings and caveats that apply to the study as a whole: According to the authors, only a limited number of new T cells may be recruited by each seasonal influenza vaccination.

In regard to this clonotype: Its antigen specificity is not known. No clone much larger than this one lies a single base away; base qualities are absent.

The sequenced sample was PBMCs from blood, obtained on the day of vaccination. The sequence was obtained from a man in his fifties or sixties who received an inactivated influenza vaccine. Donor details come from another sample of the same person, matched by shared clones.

Read as DNA, the sequence is TGCAGTGCGCGCGGCCGGGGTCAGCCCCAGCATTTT. Its protein product is CSARGRGQPQHF. The chain links TRBV20-1 with TRBJ1-5, with the D gene not clear enough to name. As encoded in the germline V gene (reference sequence), CDR1 is DFQATT while CDR2 is SNEGSKA. At the junction V is shortened by 6 bases and J by 6 bases, with 12 bases in between. The CDR3 measures 12 amino acids from cysteine to phenylalanine. The sequence is cut down to CDR3 DNA, 36 bases in frame from base 1.